The 10 T cell receptor beta chains below all came from one sample that was sequenced in a study of blood T cell repertoires in COVID-19. Produced via immunoSEQ multiplex PCR; TCRdb's table is partial and in-frame only. This sample has about 160,000 clones, with roughly 93% found just once. Sequencing was carried out using peripheral blood. These receptors came from a man aged 18 to 30 with acute or convalescent COVID-19.

The chain joins TRBV2 to TRBJ1-1, with 8 nucleotides matching TRBD1. There are 11 residues in the CDR3. Germline V CDR1 and CDR2: SNHLY, FYNNEI. The J segment lost 11 bases and the V segment lost 9 bases, leaving 8 bases of the junction unmatched. In DNA form, the CDR3 reads TGTGCCAGGGGGACCTCAGGGGGCGCTTTCTTT. This encodes CARGTSGGAFF.

This chain uses TRBV7-8 with TRBJ1-4, with 9 bases lining up with TRBD1. Unmatched junction bases numbered 12, after V lost 5 bases and J lost 8 bases. This CDR3 has 16 amino acids. CDR1 and CDR2 (germline): SGHVS, FQNEAQ. The CDR3 sequence: CASSPRLGQGKEKLFF. The CDR3 DNA reads TGTGCCAGCAGCCCGAGGCTCGGACAGGGGAAGGAAAAACTGTTTTTT.

This chain links TRBV5-1 with TRBJ1-2; maybe TRBD1 (6 bases). CDR1 is SGHRS and CDR2 is YFSETQ in the germline V gene. The CDR3 length is 14 residues. Deletions cut 5 bases from V and 5 bases from J, with 16 bases between. CDR3 in DNA: TGCGCCAGCAGTGATCCGAATACAGGGTATGGCTACACCTTC. Its translation: CASSDPNTGYGYTF.

In its sample, this clone was seen once. This chain uses TRBV2 with TRBJ1-5; D remains unclear. V gave up 4 bases and J gave up 1 base, with 8 bases separating them. From germline, CDR1 is SNHLY and CDR2 FYNNEI. This CDR3 is built from 14 residues. The CDR3 coding sequence is TGTGCCAGCAGTGTCGGGGTGAGCAATCAGCCCCAGCATTTT. It is translated as CASSVGVSNQPQHF.

V and J are TRBV7-9 and TRBJ2-7; 8 nucleotides match TRBD1. This CDR3 is built from 14 residues. Germline V gene sequence: CDR1 SEHNR, CDR2 FQNEAQ (reference sequence). Trimming at V came to 3 bases and at J to 0 bases, leaving 1 base not matched to a gene. The CDR3 region is CASSFTGGSYEQYF. The DNA for the CDR3 is TGTGCCAGCAGCTTTACAGGGGGCTCCTACGAGCAGTACTTC.

The V and J genes are TRBV5-1 and TRBJ1-2; D might be TRBD1 (5 bases). Trimming removed 3 bases from V and 2 bases from J, with 14 bases in between. Germline assignment: CDR1 SGHRS and CDR2 YFSETQ. The CDR3 is 15 amino acids. DNA for the CDR3: TGCGCCAGCAGCTCTCCTCAGGGCAGCAACTATGGCTACACCTTC. Protein: CASSSPQGSNYGYTF.

The sample holds one count of this clone. This chain links TRBV9 with TRBJ2-1, with TRBD2 identical over 8 bases. Trimming took 0 bases from V and 4 from J; bases not matched to a gene: 6. The CDR3 is 16 amino acids. Germline V gene sequence: CDR1 SGDLS, CDR2 YYNGEE. CDR3: CASSVGGRPRYNEQFF. The CDR3 DNA reads as TGTGCCAGCAGCGTAGGCGGGAGGCCGCGATACAATGAGCAGTTCTTC.

This chain joins TRBV24-1 and TRBJ2-1; 7 bases map to TRBD2. CDR1 and CDR2 from the germline V gene are KGHDR and SFDVKD. V trimming: 3 bases; J trimming: 8 bases; junction bases outside the gene matches: 18. This CDR3 is 18 amino acids long. The CDR3 DNA follows: TGTGCCACCAGTGATATAAGGGCGGGAGTAATTAAGGTCTATGAGCAGTTCTTC. As protein: CATSDIRAGVIKVYEQFF.

The chain links TRBV5-4 to TRBJ2-5, with TRBD2 matching 13 bases. The CDR3 contains 15 residues. Unmatched junction bases numbered 5, after V lost 4 bases and J lost 5 bases. Germline V CDR1 and CDR2: SGHNT, YYREEE (reference sequence). As DNA, the CDR3 is TGTGCCAGCAGCCGGACTAGCGGGAGTCTCGAGACCCAGTACTTC. As protein: CASSRTSGSLETQYF.

The J gene is TRBJ2-1, the V gene TRBV12-5, with a tentative D call TRBD2 (5 bases). Germline CDR1 LGHNT, CDR2 FRNRAP. CDR3 size: 15 residues. Trimming took 1 base from V and 7 from J, leaving 14 bases between them. This chain's CDR3 is CASGLGTGLGNEQFF. In DNA form, the CDR3 reads TGTGCTAGTGGTTTGGGGACTGGGTTAGGGAATGAGCAGTTCTTC.